This is a list of T cell receptor beta chains from one sample in a study of T cells in Graves' hyperthyroidism and ophthalmopathy. TCRdb redid the calling of the multiplex PCR reads with MiXCR, one entry per CDR3 protein. In the table there are more than 650,000 distinct CDR3 sequences, 13% to 15% of which are singletons. Input material: blood. These receptors all come from a woman between 18 and 29 years old with Graves' hyperthyroidism. Each CDR3 is given with its conserved first and last residue. A D gene is named only where the DNA matches it firmly. Clone size is given for some rows only: seen once, a few or many times, or a class if the clone is expanded.

clone_size j_call d_call v_call cdr3_nt cdr3_aa
many TRBJ1-2 TRBD1 TRBV9 TGTGCCAGCAGCGTTCGGACAGGGGGCTCGCGCTATGGCTACACCTTC CASSVRTGGSRYGYTF
few TRBJ2-7 NA TRBV29-1 TGCAGCGTTTCCGGGGGCCCCTACGAGCAGTACTTC CSVSGGPYEQYF
many TRBJ1-5 NA TRBV20-1 TGCAGTGCTAGAGAATGGGGAAGGAATCAGCCCCAGCATTTT CSAREWGRNQPQHF
NA TRBJ2-2 NA TRBV11-2 TGTGCCAGCAGCTTAGTTTGGCCACACGGGGAGCTGTTTTTT CASSLVWPHGELFF
many TRBJ1-4 NA TRBV27 TGTGCCAGCAGTTTATCGGGTCGAGGGGGAAAACTGTTTTTT CASSLSGRGGKLFF
many TRBJ2-3 TRBD1 TRBV6-1 TGTGCCAGCACCCGACGACAGGGCAGCACAGATACGCAGTATTTT CASTRRQGSTDTQYF
many TRBJ2-7 TRBD1 TRBV7-9 TGTGCCAGCAGCTCGGGACAGAATAACCCCCACGAGCAGTACTTC CASSSGQNNPHEQYF
many TRBJ2-5 NA TRBV27 TGTGCCAGCAGCCGCACCTTGGGTGAGACCCAGTACTTC CASSRTLGETQYF
NA TRBJ2-1 TRBD1 TRBV5-5 TGTGCCAGCAGCTTCGGACAGGGGCTGCTCAATGAGCAGTTCTTC CASSFGQGLLNEQFF
NA TRBJ2-5 TRBD1 TRBV7-9 TGTGCCAGCGGCTTACTCCTCCGGGACAGGGAGGAAGAGACCCAGTACTTC CASGLLLRDREEETQYF
few TRBJ1-5 NA TRBV7-9 TGTGCCAGCAGCTTAGGGCCGGGCCTCAATCAGCCCCAGCATTTT CASSLGPGLNQPQHF
many TRBJ2-2 NA TRBV30 TGTGCCTGGAGTATCCATTCACTCACCGGGGAGCTGTTTTTT CAWSIHSLTGELFF
NA TRBJ2-7 NA TRBV12-3/TRBV12-4 TGTGCCAGCACCTTTAGCCGGGGCTCCTACGAGCAGTACTTC CASTFSRGSYEQYF
many TRBJ1-1 NA TRBV11-3 TGTGCCAGCAGCGTTATGTCTATCGCGGGCACTGAAGCTTTCTTT CASSVMSIAGTEAFF
few TRBJ1-6 NA TRBV5-1 TGCGCCAGCAGCTTGGAACGGGATTATAATTCACCCCTCCACTTT CASSLERDYNSPLHF
NA TRBJ2-3 TRBD2 TRBV4-1 TGCGCCAGCAGCCATAGCGGGAGTTTCACAGATACGCGGTATTTT CASSHSGSFTDTRYF
NA TRBJ1-1 NA TRBV6-2/TRBV6-3 TGTGCCAGCAGACATCCGGGGGCTCAAAACACTGAAGCTTTCTTT CASRHPGAQNTEAFF
many TRBJ2-3 NA TRBV12-3/TRBV12-4 TGTGCCAGCAGTTACCCCACCGGGAGAATATTAACAGATACGCAGTATTTT CASSYPTGRILTDTQYF
many TRBJ2-5 NA TRBV18 TGTGCCAGCTCACCAGGGGACCAAGAGACCCAGTACTTC CASSPGDQETQYF
many TRBJ2-3 NA TRBV7-9 TGTGCCAGCAGCTTTCCACTAGTGGGGGCCAGCACAGATACGCAGTATTTT CASSFPLVGASTDTQYF
many TRBJ1-1 NA TRBV7-2 TGTGCCAGCAGCCTTGCGTTGGGCAGGGGAGCTGAAGCTTTCTTT CASSLALGRGAEAFF
NA TRBJ2-3 TRBD1 TRBV4-3 TGCGCCAGCAGCCAAGCCGGGACAGGGACGGTTACGCAGTATTTT CASSQAGTGTVTQYF
NA TRBJ1-5 NA TRBV28 TGTGCCAGCAGTTCACCCGGGGGGGGGCGAAATCAGCCCCAGCATTTT CASSSPGGGRNQPQHF
NA TRBJ2-1 TRBD2 TRBV24-1 TGTGCCACCAGTGATCTAGGAGGGACTAGCGGGAGGAAGGCTGGGCAGTTCTTC CATSDLGGTSGRKAGQFF
many TRBJ1-1 NA TRBV15 TGTGCCACCAAGGAAGGGAGAGTCACTGAAGCTTTCTTT CATKEGRVTEAFF
many TRBJ1-5 NA TRBV20-1 TGCAGTGCTAGCCCCTCACCGAATCAGCCCCAGCATTTT CSASPSPNQPQHF
many TRBJ2-3 TRBD2 TRBV7-9 TGTGCCAGCAGCTTACTAGGAGTAGCGGGAGCCACAGATACGCAGTATTTT CASSLLGVAGATDTQYF
NA TRBJ1-1 NA TRBV30 TGTGCCTGGAGCGAAACGGGGGGGCTCACTGAAGCTTTCTTT CAWSETGGLTEAFF
NA TRBJ2-3 NA TRBV20-1 TGCAGTGCTAGAGCGGTGGCAGATACGCAGTATTTT CSARAVADTQYF
many TRBJ1-1 NA TRBV29-1 TGCAGCGGTTTGGAAGGGGCCACTGAAGCTTTCTTT CSGLEGATEAFF
many TRBJ2-3 NA TRBV28 TGTGCCAGCAGACGTCAAGGGGGTAGCACAGATACGCAGTATTTT CASRRQGGSTDTQYF
many TRBJ2-1 NA TRBV28 TGTGCCAGCCCGGAGCGCTGTAATGAGCAGTTCTTC CASPERCNEQFF
few TRBJ2-7 NA TRBV6-5 TGTGCCAGCAGTTACTCTGGCGGAGACCCCTACGAGCAGTACTTC CASSYSGGDPYEQYF
many TRBJ1-1 TRBD1 TRBV4-1 TGCGCCAGCAGCCGCCAGGGACAGTCGAACACTGAAGCTTTCTTT CASSRQGQSNTEAFF
many TRBJ1-1 NA TRBV7-2 TGTGCCAGCAGCTTAGAGGGGTTGGCACGGACTGAAGCTTTCTTT CASSLEGLARTEAFF
few TRBJ1-2 TRBD1 TRBV19 TGTGCCAGTAGTATAGCCGGCGGGACAGCTAACTATGGCTACACCTTC CASSIAGGTANYGYTF
NA TRBJ2-5 NA TRBV5-6 TGTGCCAGCAGCTCGACCCCTGGGCAAGAGACCCAGTACTTC CASSSTPGQETQYF
many TRBJ1-5 NA TRBV10-3 TGTGCCATCAGTGTAGGTAGCAATCAGCCCCAGCATTTT CAISVGSNQPQHF
few TRBJ1-2 NA TRBV5-4 TGTGCCAGCACCTCAGGGCTCGAGACAGCACTCTATGGCTACACCTTC CASTSGLETALYGYTF
many TRBJ2-1 TRBD2 TRBV28 TGTGCCAGCAGTTATAGCGGGGTATACAATGAGCAGTTCTTC CASSYSGVYNEQFF
few TRBJ2-6 NA TRBV12-3/TRBV12-4 TGTGCCAGCAGTTTAACAAGAAGGGTGGTTGTTCTCTCTGGGGCCAACGTCCTGACTTTC CASSLTRRVVVLSGANVLTF
few TRBJ1-3 NA TRBV7-3 TGTGCCAGCAGCTTAAGCCCCAACGGAAACACCATATATTTT CASSLSPNGNTIYF
NA TRBJ2-5 NA TRBV28 TGTGCCAGCAGTTCCTCCAGGGGGGAAAAGACCCAGTACTTC CASSSSRGEKTQYF
many TRBJ2-3 TRBD2 TRBV24-1 TGTGCCACCTCGAGTCGCGGGAGAGTCACAGATACGCAGTATTTT CATSSRGRVTDTQYF
many TRBJ2-1 NA TRBV14 TGTGCCAGCAGGACTACAGGGGAGGCGTACAATGAGCAGTTCTTC CASRTTGEAYNEQFF
NA TRBJ2-7 TRBD2 TRBV7-9 TGTGCCAGCAGCTTAACTGGGTCCGGGGGGGAGCAGTACTTC CASSLTGSGGEQYF
NA TRBJ1-1 NA TRBV4-1 TGCGCCAGCAGCCTCGGCAGGGGATTATTAAACACTGAAGCTTTCTTT CASSLGRGLLNTEAFF
many TRBJ2-7 NA TRBV28 TGTGCCAGCAGTTCCCCTCCCTTCTACGAGCAGTACTTC CASSSPPFYEQYF
many TRBJ2-1 NA TRBV7-6 TGTGCCAGCAGCTTAGTTGTTGCTCCAGAGCAGTTCTTC CASSLVVAPEQFF
once TRBJ1-4 TRBD1 TRBV20-1 TGCAGTGCTAGGGACAGGACTAATGAAAAACTGTTTTTT CSARDRTNEKLFF
many TRBJ2-3 TRBD1 TRBV30 TGTGCCTGGAATACAGGGGGGAGTAGTACAGATACGCAGTATTTT CAWNTGGSSTDTQYF
NA TRBJ2-3 TRBD2 TRBV5-4 TGTGCCAGCAGCTTGGCCCCTAGCGGGAGGGCAGATACGCAGTATTTT CASSLAPSGRADTQYF
few TRBJ2-7 NA TRBV6-1 TGTGCCAGCAGTGAACAGGTGAACTACGAGCAGTACTTC CASSEQVNYEQYF
many TRBJ1-4 TRBD1 TRBV20-1 TGCAGTGGGGAACAGGGGGCTAATGAAAAACTGTTTTTT CSGEQGANEKLFF
many TRBJ1-1 NA TRBV12-3/TRBV12-4 TGTGCCAGCAGCCCAACAACCGGGCCTTCTTACACTGAAGCTTTCTTT CASSPTTGPSYTEAFF
few TRBJ2-7 NA TRBV9 TGTGCCAGCAGCGTAGCGGGCGAATACGAGCAGTACTTC CASSVAGEYEQYF
many TRBJ2-7 TRBD2 TRBV3-1 TGTGCCAGCAGCCGATACGGAGCAGCGGGAGGGCCTGACGAGCAGTACTTC CASSRYGAAGGPDEQYF
few TRBJ2-1 NA TRBV30 TGTGCCTGGAGTCATGGGGAACCCTACAATGAGCAGTTCTTC CAWSHGEPYNEQFF
many TRBJ2-1 TRBD2 TRBV7-8 TGTGCCAGCAGCTTAGCGCGGGAGCGGAGGTACAATGAGCAGTTCTTC CASSLARERRYNEQFF
few TRBJ2-1 NA TRBV9 TGTGCCAGCAACGACAGATACAATGAGCAGTTCTTC CASNDRYNEQFF